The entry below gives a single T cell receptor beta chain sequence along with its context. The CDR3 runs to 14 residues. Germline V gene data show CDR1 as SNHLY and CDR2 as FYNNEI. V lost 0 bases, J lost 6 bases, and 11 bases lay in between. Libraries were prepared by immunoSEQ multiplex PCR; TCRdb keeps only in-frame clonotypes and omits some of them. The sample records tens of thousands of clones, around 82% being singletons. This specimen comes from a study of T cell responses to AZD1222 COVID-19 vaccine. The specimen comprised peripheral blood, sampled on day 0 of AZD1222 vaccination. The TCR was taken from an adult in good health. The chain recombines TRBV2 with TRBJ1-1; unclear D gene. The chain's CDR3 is CASSEAGPAPEAFF. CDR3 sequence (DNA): TGTGCCAGCAGTGAAGCCGGGCCTGCACCTGAAGCTTTCTTT.